The 17 T cell receptor beta chains given below trace back to one sample, sequenced in a study of cytomegalovirus exposure and HLA in healthy donors. The PCR ran on 60 Vbeta and 13 Jbeta primers. Assay used: immunoSEQ multiplex PCR; TCRdb lists only in-frame clones, some missing. Of over 150,000 clones in the sample, approximately 85% were seen once. The material sequenced was PBMCs. The receptors here all came from a woman aged 50 to 60 in good health and CMV-seropositive.

V usage is TRBV10-3 and J usage is TRBJ2-7; tentatively, D is TRBD1 (5 bases). CDR1 is ENHRY, CDR2 SYGVKD, per germline. V dropped 2 bases and J dropped 0 bases, with 11 bases sitting between them. This CDR3 has 15 amino acids. CDR3: CAISELGADSYEQYF. The CDR3, as DNA: TGTGCCATCAGTGAGCTTGGGGCGGACTCCTACGAGCAGTACTTC.

The genes are TRBV15 and TRBJ1-4; D remains unclear. The V end was cut by 7 bases, the J end by 5 bases, with 14 bases between. The CDR3 is made up of 14 amino acids. Germline assignment: CDR1 LNHNV and CDR2 YYDKDF (reference sequence). The CDR3 DNA reads as TGTGCCACCACTACGAGACTCTCCAATGAAAAACTGTTTTTT. Its protein product is CATTTRLSNEKLFF.

The chain combines TRBV4-1 with TRBJ2-3; the match to TRBD2 covers 13 bases. The V and J ends lost 4 bases and 0 bases, in that order; junction bases with no gene match: 10. The CDR3 totals 19 residues. Germline loops: CDR1 MGHRA, CDR2 YSYEKL. CDR3 protein: CASSLRTSGGAGSTDTQYF. The CDR3 DNA is TGCGCCAGCAGCCTGAGAACTAGCGGGGGGGCAGGTAGCACAGATACGCAGTATTTT.

The chain uses TRBV29-1 and TRBJ1-2; D call uncertain. V was cut by 4 bases and J by 3 bases, with 12 bases left in between. The CDR3 contains 13 residues. The germline V gene encodes CDR1 SQVTM and CDR2 ANQGSEA. The CDR3, as DNA: TGCAGCGTTGCAGAGGGAGAAGACTATGGCTACACCTTC. Translated, it gives CSVAEGEDYGYTF.

Notes on this clone: A read error may produce the germline difference seen at one junction end. The chain uses TRBV9 and TRBJ2-2; tentatively, D is TRBD1 (7 bases). The CDR3 sequence is 15 residues long. Germline CDR1 reads SGDLS; CDR2 reads YYNGEE. The CDR3 region has the DNA TGTGCCAGCAGCCAAGGAGGGGGCCACACTGGGGAGCTGTTTTTT. Amino acid sequence: CASSQGGGHTGELFF.

This clone was detected only a few times. The CDR3 sequence is CASSWASGTDTQYF. DNA of the CDR3: TGTGCCAGCAGCTGGGCCTCAGGCACAGATACGCAGTATTTT. The chain couples TRBV5-4 to TRBJ2-3; unclear D gene. CDR1 and CDR2 (germline): SGHNT, YYREEE (reference sequence). Trimming shortened V by 3 bases and J by 1 base, and 9 bases separated the two germline ends. The CDR3 totals 14 residues. Filled out from reference TRBV5-4 and TRBJ2-3, the complete variable domain reads ETGVTQSPTHLIKTRGQQVTLRCSSQSGHNTVSWYQQALGQGPQFIFQYYREEENGRGNFPPRFSGLQFPNYSSELNVNALELDDSALYLCASSWASGTDTQYFGPGTRLTVL.

V is TRBV7-9 and J is TRBJ2-5; 8 nucleotides agree with TRBD2. Trimming removed 6 bases from V and 4 bases from J; junction bases left unmatched: 13. The CDR3 has 16 amino acids. The V gene's germline CDR1 is SEHNR and CDR2 FQNEAQ (reference sequence). The CDR3 nucleotides are TGTGCCAGCAGTTCTAACCCGGGGGGGAGGTTAGAGACCCAGTACTTC. Translating it yields CASSSNPGGRLETQYF.

The V and J genes are TRBV5-1 and TRBJ2-3; 7 nucleotides match TRBD1. V shed 0 bases and J 2 bases; nucleotides not matched to a gene: 9. CDR1 and CDR2 (germline): SGHRS, YFSETQ. This CDR3 contains 17 residues. The chain's CDR3 is CASSLAQDRAPTDTQYF. CDR3 nucleotide sequence: TGCGCCAGCAGCTTGGCCCAAGACAGGGCTCCCACAGATACGCAGTATTTT.

The chain links TRBV2 to TRBJ1-5; no clear D. Germline-derived CDR1 and CDR2 are SNHLY and FYNNEI. There are 14 residues in the CDR3. The germline V and J ends were trimmed by 7 bases and 0 bases, with 10 bases remaining between them. The CDR3 protein is CASNEAGSNQPQHF. Here the CDR3 DNA reads TGTGCCAGCAATGAGGCGGGTAGCAATCAGCCCCAGCATTTT.

This sequence joins TRBV18 and TRBJ2-5, with 10 bases aligning to TRBD2. The CDR3 totals 17 residues. CDR1 KGHSH and CDR2 LQKENI come from the germline V gene. The J segment lost 4 bases and the V segment lost 3 bases, leaving 11 bases of the junction unmatched. CDR3 in DNA: TGTGCCAGCTCACCCTTAACCGGAGCGGGGGGGCGAGAGACCCAGTACTTC. This sequence encodes CASSPLTGAGGRETQYF.

Here the CDR3 reads CASSYGGMNTEAFF. In nucleotides, the CDR3 is TGTGCCAGCAGTTACGGAGGTATGAACACTGAAGCTTTCTTT. V is TRBV6-5 and J is TRBJ1-1; D remains unclear. V was clipped by 2 bases and J by 0 bases, with 7 bases between them. This CDR3 comprises 14 residues. CDR1 is MNHEY and CDR2 is SVGAGI in the germline V gene.

The chain joins TRBV20-1 to TRBJ2-3; D is possibly TRBD2 (7 bases). The V gene's germline CDR1 is DFQATT and CDR2 SNEGSKA (reference sequence). CDR3 length: 11 residues. CDR3 nucleotides: TGCGGGGGGGCGAACGCAGATACGCAGTATTTT. It translates to CGGANADTQYF.

Only one count was recorded for this clone. The junction and the germline gene differ at one end; a read error may be behind it. The rearrangement links TRBV7-9 to TRBJ2-5, with D perhaps matching TRBD1 (5 bases). The germline V gene has CDR1 SEHNR and CDR2 FQNEAQ (reference sequence). The CDR3 is 15 amino acids. The CDR3 nucleotides read TGTTCCAGCAGCTTAGTTGGGGCAGTAGGGGAGACCCAGTACTTC. This codes for CSSSLVGAVGETQYF.

V is TRBV5-1 and J is TRBJ2-2, with a tentative D call TRBD2 (7 bases). Germline V gene sequence: CDR1 SGHRS, CDR2 YFSETQ. V lost 4 bases to trimming and J lost 3 bases, with 16 bases between them. The CDR3 spans 16 residues. CDR3 sequence reads: CASSLNGGRHTGELFF. Written as DNA, the CDR3 is TGCGCCAGCAGCCTCAACGGGGGGCGTCACACCGGGGAGCTGTTTTTT. The whole variable domain, remainder taken from reference TRBV5-1 and TRBJ2-2, is KAGVTQTPRYLIKTRGQQVTLSCSPISGHRSVSWYQQTPGQGLQFLFEYFSETQRNKGNFPGRFSGRQFSNSRSEMNVSTLELGDSALYLCASSLNGGRHTGELFFGEGSRLTVL.

This clone is a singleton in its sample. The chain carries TRBV2 and TRBJ2-7; no firm D call. The V and J ends lost 3 bases and 9 bases respectively, with 18 bases between them. The germline CDR1 and CDR2 sequences are SNHLY and FYNNEI. The CDR3 has 14 residues. The CDR3 sequence: CASSESRPGIWQYF. As DNA, the CDR3 is TGTGCCAGCAGTGAGAGCCGCCCAGGTATCTGGCAGTACTTC.

The CDR3 loop is CASSPRTGVEQYF. The DNA of the CDR3 is TGTGCCAGCAGCCCACGGACAGGGGTTGAGCAGTACTTC. This chain links TRBV11-2 with TRBJ2-7, with 9 bases identical to TRBD1. The CDR3 loop spans 13 amino acids. The V gene end was trimmed by 5 bases and the J gene end by 7 bases; junction bases not matched to a gene: 6. The germline CDR1 and CDR2 sequences are SGHAT and FQNNGV.

The chain has TRBV6-5 and TRBJ2-4; TRBD1 might be the D (5 bases). CDR1 MNHEY and CDR2 SVGAGI come from the germline V gene. V was cut by 6 bases and J by 0 bases, with 6 bases left in between. The CDR3 is made up of 13 amino acids. The CDR3, as DNA: TGTGCCAGCAGAAGGGGAGCCAAAAACATTCAGTACTTC. Its protein is CASRRGAKNIQYF.